This T cell receptor beta chain was sequenced for a study of T cell changes during pregnancy in multiple sclerosis. This CDR3 has 15 amino acids. Germline CDR1 reads LGHNT; CDR2 reads FRNRAP. V was cut by 0 bases and J by 0 bases, with 9 bases left in between. Method: immunoSEQ multiplex PCR; TCRdb's copy keeps in-frame clones and lacks some. Of about 69,000 clones listed, about 91% are singletons. The rearrangement joins TRBV12-5 to TRBJ2-7; maybe TRBD1 (6 bases). This TCR came from a female donor in good health, enrolled as a control in a pregnancy study. The material sequenced was CD4+ T cells from peripheral blood mononuclear cells, taken in the third trimester of pregnancy. The CDR3 coding sequence is TGTGCTAGTGGTTTGGTACAGGGATACTCCTACGAGCAGTACTTC. This gives the protein CASGLVQGYSYEQYF.